This TCR beta chain emerged from a study of blood T cell repertoires in COVID-19. Study-wide context: Whether acute or convalescent, the COVID-19 samples came from the United States, Italy and Spain. The analysed material was cDNA or gDNA that came from T cells, B-cell-depleted T cells, or PBMCs.

Enrolled during active infection, Seattle patients were then followed longitudinally. Looked up from germline, CDR1 is MNHEY and CDR2 is SVGAGI. The V and J ends lost 2 bases and 1 base respectively, with 7 bases between them. The CDR3 totals 14 residues. The authors' processing: Reference gene primer amplification yielded estimated nucleated cell counts. The method was immunoSEQ multiplex PCR; TCRdb's version includes in-frame clones alone and lacks a portion of them. Clone size and the V and J calls come from that table; the DNA yielded D and trimming. The table shows about 200,000 clones, with 94% occurring only once.

The V call is TRBV6-5, the J call TRBJ2-3; D is possibly TRBD1 (5 bases). The sample taken for sequencing was peripheral blood. The clonotype originates from a young man with COVID-19, enrolled during active disease. CDR3 DNA sequence: TGTGCCAGCAGTTACGGGGCAGGCACAGATACGCAGTATTTT. It yields the protein CASSYGAGTDTQYF.